This passage covers 12 T cell receptor beta chains from one sample sequenced in a study of blood T cell repertoires in COVID-19. Sequenced by immunoSEQ multiplex PCR; TCRdb stores in-frame clones only, minus some. The data hold about 120,000 clones, with roughly 87% observed a single time. The specimen sequenced was peripheral blood. These receptors were collected from a man of 80 years or more with acute or convalescent COVID-19.

This clone was found once. This rearrangement joins TRBV25-1 to TRBJ1-4; TRBD1 matches 10 bases. The CDR3 covers 15 residues. Trimming at V came to 6 bases and at J to 8 bases, leaving 9 bases not matched to a gene. Per the germline V gene, CDR1 is MGHDK and CDR2 is SYGVNS. The CDR3: CASSVAGTGDEKLFF. The CDR3 DNA sequence: TGTGCCAGCAGCGTCGCCGGGACAGGGGACGAAAAACTGTTTTTT.

This clone was detected only once. V and J are TRBV5-1 and TRBJ2-2; unclear D gene. This CDR3 region has 17 residues. From germline, CDR1 is SGHRS and CDR2 YFSETQ. The V end lost 3 bases, the J end lost 0 bases, and 15 bases lay between the germline ends. DNA for the CDR3: TGCGCCAGCAGCTCAAATGGTATACTCGCGAACACCGGGGAGCTGTTTTTT. This sequence encodes CASSSNGILANTGELFF.

Details on this clone: At the DNA level, this CDR3 is encoded by other sequences in the same sample as well. This chain uses TRBV7-2 with TRBJ2-7; D unclear. In germline, CDR1 is SGHTA, CDR2 FQGNSA. V lost 1 base and J lost 3, with 7 bases in between. This CDR3 is built from 13 residues. The CDR3 DNA reads TGTGCCAGCAGCTTAGTGGCGGACTACGAGCAGTACTTC. Translation gives CASSLVADYEQYF.

This clone came up a few times. The J gene is TRBJ1-4, the V gene TRBV5-4; D is uncertain. Trimming cost V 3 bases and J 5 bases, with 5 bases left between them. CDR1 and CDR2 (germline): SGHNT, YYREEE (reference sequence). This CDR3 has 12 residues. The CDR3 is CASSYLNEKLFF. The CDR3 DNA is TGTGCCAGCAGCTACTTAAATGAAAAACTGTTTTTT. The full variable domain, its missing parts supplied by reference TRBV5-4 and TRBJ1-4, is ETGVTQSPTHLIKTRGQQVTLRCSSQSGHNTVSWYQQALGQGPQFIFQYYREEENGRGNFPPRFSGLQFPNYSSELNVNALELDDSALYLCASSYLNEKLFFGSGTQLSVL.

V gene TRBV19 combines with J gene TRBJ1-5; TRBD1 might be the D (5 bases). The CDR3 is 17 residues long. Germline CDR1 LNHDA, CDR2 SQIVND (reference sequence). Trimming took off 8 bases at V and 0 bases at J, with 20 bases between the two ends. CDR3 sequence (DNA): TGTGCCAGTCGGACGGGGGAGGGCACCTATAGCAATCAGCCCCAGCATTTT. Its protein product is CASRTGEGTYSNQPQHF.

This chain links TRBV6-2 or TRBV6-3 with TRBJ2-1, with 10 positions matching TRBD2. The CDR3 contains 17 residues. Trimming cost V 6 bases and J 2 bases; bases outside gene matches: 10. Germline CDR1 reads MNHEY; CDR2 reads SVGEGT. Written as DNA, the CDR3 is TGTGCCAGCAGCCTCGTCGGAGCGGGAGGGACCTACAATGAGCAGTTCTTC. It yields the protein CASSLVGAGGTYNEQFF.

The chain links TRBV5-1 to TRBJ2-6, with D perhaps matching TRBD2 (6 bases). V gave up 5 bases and J gave up 0 bases, with 12 bases separating them. This CDR3 has 16 amino acids. CDR1 SGHRS and CDR2 YFSETQ come from the germline V gene. The CDR3 region is CASSRDGSSGANVLTF. The DNA of the CDR3 is TGCGCCAGCAGTCGGGACGGGAGCTCTGGGGCCAACGTCCTGACTTTC.

This clone was detected only a few times. The V and J genes are TRBV6-5 and TRBJ1-2; D gene uncertain. Germline V CDR1 and CDR2: MNHEY, SVGAGI. The CDR3 totals 11 residues. V dropped 5 bases and J dropped 5 bases, with 6 bases sitting between them. CDR3 sequence (DNA): TGTGCCAGCAGTCACACATATGGCTACACCTTC. Translating it yields CASSHTYGYTF.

The chain recombines TRBV13 with TRBJ1-2; a weak D match, TRBD1 (5 bases). CDR3 size: 14 residues. V was pared by 1 base and J by 8 bases, with 14 bases between. The germline gives CDR1 PRHDT, CDR2 FYEKMQ (reference sequence). The chain's CDR3 is CASSLEARAGGYTF. CDR3 DNA sequence: TGTGCCAGCAGCTTAGAAGCCAGGGCGGGGGGCTACACCTTC.

This clone was picked up one time. The chain links TRBV27 to TRBJ2-5, with TRBD2 as a possible D gene (6 bases). The CDR3 runs to 13 residues. Germline V gene data show CDR1 as MNHEY and CDR2 as SMNVEV (reference sequence). Trimming removed 7 bases from V and 2 bases from J, with 11 bases in between. CDR3 bases: TGTGCCAGCACCCCTGGGGGGCAAGAGACCCAGTACTTC. Translation gives CASTPGGQETQYF.

In its sample, this clone was seen a few times. The J gene is TRBJ2-7, the V gene TRBV28; D gene ambiguous. The CDR3 totals 13 residues. Germline V gene sequence: CDR1 MDHEN, CDR2 SYDVKM. V was shortened by 3 bases and J by 6 bases, with 12 bases between the two germline ends. The CDR3 loop is CASSLASKREQYF. The CDR3 region has the DNA TGTGCCAGCAGTTTGGCTAGTAAACGCGAGCAGTACTTC.

This chain uses TRBV9 with TRBJ2-1; D unresolved. The CDR3 contains 14 residues. CDR1 and CDR2 from the germline V gene are SGDLS and YYNGEE. V dropped 0 bases and J dropped 9 bases, with 13 bases sitting between them. In DNA, the CDR3 is TGTGCCAGCAGCGTAGGGAGATTTAGTGGTGAGCAGTTCTTC. Amino acid sequence: CASSVGRFSGEQFF.